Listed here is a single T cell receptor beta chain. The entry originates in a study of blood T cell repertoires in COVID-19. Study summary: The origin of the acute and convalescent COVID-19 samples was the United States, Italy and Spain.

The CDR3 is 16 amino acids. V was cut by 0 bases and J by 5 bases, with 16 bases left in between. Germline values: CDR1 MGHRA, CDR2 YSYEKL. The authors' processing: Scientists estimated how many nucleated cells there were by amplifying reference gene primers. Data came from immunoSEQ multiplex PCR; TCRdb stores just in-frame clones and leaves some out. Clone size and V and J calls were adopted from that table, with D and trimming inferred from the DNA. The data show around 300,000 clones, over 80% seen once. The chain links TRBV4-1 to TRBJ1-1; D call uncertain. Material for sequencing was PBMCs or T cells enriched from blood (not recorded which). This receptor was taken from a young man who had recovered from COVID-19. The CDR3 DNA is TGCGCCAGCAGCCAAGATCCGGGAATGGTTGATACTGAAGCTTTCTTT. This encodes CASSQDPGMVDTEAFF.